Here is one T cell receptor (beta chain) with its context. The source of the sample is a study of blood T cell repertoires in COVID-19. Trimming pared 4 bases from V and 6 bases from J, leaving 7 bases between. The CDR3 sequence is 12 residues long. Germline V gene data show CDR1 as LGHDT and CDR2 as YNNKEL (reference sequence). Sequencing was performed with immunoSEQ multiplex PCR; in TCRdb, only in-frame clones are kept and a portion is missing. The table lists about 51,000 clones, approximately 90% of them singletons. Sequencing input: peripheral blood. This sequence joins TRBV3-1 (or the pseudogene TRBV3-2) and TRBJ1-5; tentatively, D is TRBD1 (5 bases). The sequence was collected from a man aged 45-65 years with acute or convalescent COVID-19. CDR3 in DNA: TGTGCCAGCAGCCTTAGGGGTCAGCCCCAGCATTTT. The encoded protein is CASSLRGQPQHF.